The rows below give T cell receptor beta chains drawn from one sample of a study of technical replicates of blood from four donors. Sequenced by immunoSEQ multiplex PCR; TCRdb stores in-frame clones only, minus some. This table holds 80,000 to 95,000 clones, 90% to 95% found once. Specimen: T cells isolated from PBMCs. The receptors come from a human donor in good health. Both conserved end residues are part of each CDR3. D genes are given only for firm matches. Clone size is shown for a subset of rows, as once, few, many or a class of expanded clone.

cdr3_nt: TGCGCCAGCAGCAATACAGGGACAGGGTTGACTGAAGCTTTCTTT
cdr3_aa: CASSNTGTGLTEAFF
j_call: TRBJ1-1
v_call: TRBV5-1
clone_size: .
d_call: TRBD1

cdr3_nt: TGTGCCAGTAGTGTGGGACAATCGGCCTACGAGCAGTACTTC
cdr3_aa: CASSVGQSAYEQYF
j_call: TRBJ2-7
v_call: TRBV19
clone_size: .
d_call: .

cdr3_nt: TGTGCCAGCAGTGAAATGGTGCCGGTCCTGAACACTGAAGCTTTCTTT
cdr3_aa: CASSEMVPVLNTEAFF
j_call: TRBJ1-1
v_call: TRBV2
clone_size: once
d_call: .

cdr3_nt: TGTGCCAGCAGCGGCAGAGGGACTAGCGGGCGTAATGAGCAGTTCTTC
cdr3_aa: CASSGRGTSGRNEQFF
j_call: TRBJ2-1
v_call: TRBV9
clone_size: once
d_call: TRBD2

cdr3_nt: TGTGCCAGCAGCTTAGGCCAGGGGTCTAACTATGGCTACACCTTC
cdr3_aa: CASSLGQGSNYGYTF
j_call: TRBJ1-2
v_call: TRBV7-9
clone_size: .
d_call: .

cdr3_nt: TGTGCCAGCAGCTCGGACAGGCATCAGCCCCAGCATTTT
cdr3_aa: CASSSDRHQPQHF
j_call: TRBJ1-5
v_call: TRBV5-5
clone_size: .
d_call: TRBD1

cdr3_nt: TGTGCCAGCAGTGCCTTCGGGACAGGGGGAGATACGCAGTATTTT
cdr3_aa: CASSAFGTGGDTQYF
j_call: TRBJ2-3
v_call: TRBV6-1
clone_size: .
d_call: TRBD1

cdr3_nt: TGTGCCAGCAGCCTGGGACAGGGCGCTGGCTACACCTTC
cdr3_aa: CASSLGQGAGYTF
j_call: TRBJ1-2
v_call: TRBV11-3
clone_size: once
d_call: TRBD1

cdr3_nt: TGTGCCAGCAGCCCTACCGCGGGGGGGCAGGAGACCCAGTACTTC
cdr3_aa: CASSPTAGGQETQYF
j_call: TRBJ2-5
v_call: TRBV7-9
clone_size: .
d_call: TRBD2

cdr3_nt: TGTGCCAGCAGCGCCGGACAGGGGCAAGAGACCCAGTACTTC
cdr3_aa: CASSAGQGQETQYF
j_call: TRBJ2-5
v_call: TRBV7-9
clone_size: .
d_call: TRBD1

cdr3_nt: TGCGCCAGCAGCCAAGCCGTCAGCCAAGAGACCCAGTACTTC
cdr3_aa: CASSQAVSQETQYF
j_call: TRBJ2-5
v_call: TRBV4-1
clone_size: .
d_call: .

cdr3_nt: TGTGCCGGGTACAGGACCCACTATGGCTACACCTTC
cdr3_aa: CAGYRTHYGYTF
j_call: TRBJ1-2
v_call: TRBV19
clone_size: once
d_call: .

cdr3_nt: TGTGCCAGCAGCAGGACTGGAAATGAGCAGTTCTTC
cdr3_aa: CASSRTGNEQFF
j_call: TRBJ2-1
v_call: TRBV6-6
clone_size: .
d_call: .

cdr3_nt: TGTGCCAGCAGCTCCCCCCCGGGACAGGGGAACTATGGCTACACCTTC
cdr3_aa: CASSSPPGQGNYGYTF
j_call: TRBJ1-2
v_call: TRBV27
clone_size: .
d_call: TRBD1

cdr3_nt: TGTGCCAGCAGCCAATCGACAGGGGCATATGGCTACACCTTC
cdr3_aa: CASSQSTGAYGYTF
j_call: TRBJ1-2
v_call: TRBV7-9
clone_size: few
d_call: TRBD1

cdr3_nt: TGCGCCAGCAGCTGGCCCCAACACGGGGGGGCCAACGTCCTGACTTTC
cdr3_aa: CASSWPQHGGANVLTF
j_call: TRBJ2-6
v_call: TRBV5-1
clone_size: .
d_call: .

cdr3_nt: TGTGCCAGCAGCCCCTTTGGGGGGGTAACAGATACGCAGTATTTT
cdr3_aa: CASSPFGGVTDTQYF
j_call: TRBJ2-3
v_call: TRBV7-3
clone_size: .
d_call: TRBD2

cdr3_nt: TGCGCCAGCACGAAGGGGGTTTTAGGGGAGACCCAGTACTTC
cdr3_aa: CASTKGVLGETQYF
j_call: TRBJ2-5
v_call: TRBV23-1
clone_size: .
d_call: .

cdr3_nt: TGTGCCAGCCGTGGCGGTTACACAGATACGCAGTATTTT
cdr3_aa: CASRGGYTDTQYF
j_call: TRBJ2-3
v_call: TRBV11-2
clone_size: .
d_call: .

cdr3_nt: TGTGCCAGCAGCCACCACCGGGACAGGGGGGATTACGAGCAGTACTTC
cdr3_aa: CASSHHRDRGDYEQYF
j_call: TRBJ2-7
v_call: TRBV7-9
clone_size: .
d_call: TRBD1

cdr3_nt: TGTGCCAGAAGCCCAGGGGACACCATATATTTT
cdr3_aa: CARSPGDTIYF
j_call: TRBJ1-3
v_call: TRBV5-3
clone_size: .
d_call: .

cdr3_nt: TGTGCCAGCTCACCTGTGTCTGAGGTTTCGGAGACCCAGTACTTC
cdr3_aa: CASSPVSEVSETQYF
j_call: TRBJ2-5
v_call: TRBV18
clone_size: .
d_call: .

cdr3_nt: TGTGCCAGCAGCGTAGGGGTGATGGGAGGCACAGATACGCAGTATTTT
cdr3_aa: CASSVGVMGGTDTQYF
j_call: TRBJ2-3
v_call: TRBV9
clone_size: .
d_call: .

cdr3_nt: TGTGCCAGTAGCCTTGGGGGGACAGGGTCCTACGAGCAGTACTTC
cdr3_aa: CASSLGGTGSYEQYF
j_call: TRBJ2-7
v_call: TRBV19
clone_size: .
d_call: TRBD1

cdr3_nt: TGCGCCAGCAGTCTGCCGGGGTATCGTCAGCCCCAGCATTTT
cdr3_aa: CASSLPGYRQPQHF
j_call: TRBJ1-5
v_call: TRBV10-2
clone_size: .
d_call: .

cdr3_nt: TGTGCCAGCAGCGATACCAGGGGTAGGAGCAATCAGCCCCAGCATTTT
cdr3_aa: CASSDTRGRSNQPQHF
j_call: TRBJ1-5
v_call: TRBV6-6
clone_size: .
d_call: .

cdr3_nt: TGTGCCAGCAGCCCCCATAGGGCGGGGAGTAACACCGGGGAGCTGTTTTTT
cdr3_aa: CASSPHRAGSNTGELFF
j_call: TRBJ2-2
v_call: TRBV9
clone_size: .
d_call: .

cdr3_nt: TGTGCCAGCAGCCCAGGGGTTGGCACTGAAGCTTTCTTT
cdr3_aa: CASSPGVGTEAFF
j_call: TRBJ1-1
v_call: TRBV7-8
clone_size: once
d_call: .